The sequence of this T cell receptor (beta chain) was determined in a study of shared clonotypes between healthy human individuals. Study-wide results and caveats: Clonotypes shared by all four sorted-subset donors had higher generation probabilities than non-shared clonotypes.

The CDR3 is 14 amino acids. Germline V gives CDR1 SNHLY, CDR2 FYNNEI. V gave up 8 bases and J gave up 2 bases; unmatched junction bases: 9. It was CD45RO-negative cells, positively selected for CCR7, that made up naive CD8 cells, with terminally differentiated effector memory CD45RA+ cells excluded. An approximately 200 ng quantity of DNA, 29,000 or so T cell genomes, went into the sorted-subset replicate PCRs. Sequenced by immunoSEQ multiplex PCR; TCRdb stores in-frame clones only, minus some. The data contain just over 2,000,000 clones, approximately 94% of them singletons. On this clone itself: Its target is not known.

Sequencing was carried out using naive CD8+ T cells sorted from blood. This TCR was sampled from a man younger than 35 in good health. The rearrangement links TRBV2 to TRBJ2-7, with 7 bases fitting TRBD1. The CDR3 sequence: CASEGTEITYEQYF. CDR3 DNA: TGTGCCAGCGAGGGGACAGAGATTACCTACGAGCAGTACTTC.